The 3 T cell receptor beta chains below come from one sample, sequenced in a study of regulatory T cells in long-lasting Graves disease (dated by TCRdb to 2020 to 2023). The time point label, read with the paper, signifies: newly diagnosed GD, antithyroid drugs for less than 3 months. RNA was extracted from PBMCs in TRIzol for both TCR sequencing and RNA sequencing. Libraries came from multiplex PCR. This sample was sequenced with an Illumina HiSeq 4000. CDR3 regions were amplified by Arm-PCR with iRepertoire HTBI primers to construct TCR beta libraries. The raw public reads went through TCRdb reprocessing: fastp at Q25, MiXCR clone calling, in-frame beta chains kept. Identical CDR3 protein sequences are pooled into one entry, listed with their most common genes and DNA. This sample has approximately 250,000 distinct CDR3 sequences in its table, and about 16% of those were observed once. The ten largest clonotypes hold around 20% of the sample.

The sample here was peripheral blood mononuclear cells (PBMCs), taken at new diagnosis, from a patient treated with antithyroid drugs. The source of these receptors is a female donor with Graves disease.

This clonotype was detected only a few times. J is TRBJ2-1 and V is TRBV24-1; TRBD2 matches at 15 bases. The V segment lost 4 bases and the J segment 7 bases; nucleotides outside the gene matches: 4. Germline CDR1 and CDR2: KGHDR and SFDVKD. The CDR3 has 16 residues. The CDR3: CATSDRGTSGRNEQFF. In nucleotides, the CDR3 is TGTGCCACCAGTGACCGTGGGACTAGCGGGAGGAATGAGCAGTTCTTC.

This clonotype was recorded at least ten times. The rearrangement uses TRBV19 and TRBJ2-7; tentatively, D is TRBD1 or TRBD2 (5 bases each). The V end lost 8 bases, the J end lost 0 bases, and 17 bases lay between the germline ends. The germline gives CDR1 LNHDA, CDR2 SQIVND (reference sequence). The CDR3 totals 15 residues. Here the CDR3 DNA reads TGTGCCAGTTCTCAGGGAGCCCCAAGCTCCTACGAGCAGTACTTC. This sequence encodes CASSQGAPSSYEQYF.

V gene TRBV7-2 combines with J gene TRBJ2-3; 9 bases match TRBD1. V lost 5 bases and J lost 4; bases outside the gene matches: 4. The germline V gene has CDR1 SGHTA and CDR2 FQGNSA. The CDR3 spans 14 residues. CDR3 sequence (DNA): TGTGCCAGCAGCACAGGGGGCAAGGCAGATACGCAGTATTTT. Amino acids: CASSTGGKADTQYF.